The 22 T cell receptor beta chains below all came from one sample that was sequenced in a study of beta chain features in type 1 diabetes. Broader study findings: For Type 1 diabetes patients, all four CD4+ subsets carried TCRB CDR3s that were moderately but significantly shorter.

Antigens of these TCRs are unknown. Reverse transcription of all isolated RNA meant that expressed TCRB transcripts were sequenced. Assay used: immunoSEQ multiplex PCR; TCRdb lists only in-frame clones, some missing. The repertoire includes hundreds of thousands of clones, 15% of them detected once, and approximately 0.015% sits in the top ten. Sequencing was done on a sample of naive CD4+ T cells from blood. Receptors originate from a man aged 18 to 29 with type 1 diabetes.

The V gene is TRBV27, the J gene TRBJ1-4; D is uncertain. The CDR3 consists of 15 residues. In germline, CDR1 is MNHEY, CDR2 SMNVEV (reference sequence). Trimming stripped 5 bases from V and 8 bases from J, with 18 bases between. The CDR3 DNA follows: TGTGCCAGCAGTCCATCACCGGCTAGGTACGAAAAACTGTTTTTT. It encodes CASSPSPARYEKLFF.

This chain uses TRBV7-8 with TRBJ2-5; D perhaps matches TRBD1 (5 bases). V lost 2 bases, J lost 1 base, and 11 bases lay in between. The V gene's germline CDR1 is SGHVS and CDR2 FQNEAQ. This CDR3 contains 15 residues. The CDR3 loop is CASSLSRALQETQYF. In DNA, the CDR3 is TGTGCCAGCAGCTTAAGCAGGGCCCTCCAAGAGACCCAGTACTTC.

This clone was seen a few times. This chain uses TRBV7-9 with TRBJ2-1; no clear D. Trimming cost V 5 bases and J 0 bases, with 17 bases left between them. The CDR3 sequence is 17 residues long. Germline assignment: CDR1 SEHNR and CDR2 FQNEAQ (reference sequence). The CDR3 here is CASSPLSVPLSYNEQFF. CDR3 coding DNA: TGTGCCAGCAGCCCTCTTTCAGTTCCCCTCTCCTACAATGAGCAGTTCTTC.

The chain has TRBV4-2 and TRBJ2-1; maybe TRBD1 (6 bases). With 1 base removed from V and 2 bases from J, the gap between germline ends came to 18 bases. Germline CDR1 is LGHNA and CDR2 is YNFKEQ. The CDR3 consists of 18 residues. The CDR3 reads CASSQVASGQPPYNEQFF. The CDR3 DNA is TGTGCCAGCAGCCAAGTTGCCTCTGGACAGCCGCCCTACAATGAGCAGTTCTTC.

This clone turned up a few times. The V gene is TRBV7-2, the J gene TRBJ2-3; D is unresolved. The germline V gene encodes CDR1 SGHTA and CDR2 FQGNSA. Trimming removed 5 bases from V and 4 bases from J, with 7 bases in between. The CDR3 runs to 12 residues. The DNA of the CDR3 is TGTGCCAGCAGCCCCGGTGCAGATACGCAGTATTTT. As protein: CASSPGADTQYF.

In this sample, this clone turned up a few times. The CDR3 reads CASSVDFFGAIGFQGANTGELFF. Here the CDR3 DNA reads TGTGCCAGCAGCGTAGACTTTTTCGGGGCTATCGGTTTCCAGGGGGCGAACACCGGGGAGCTGTTTTTT. The chain employs TRBV9 and TRBJ2-2; TRBD1 matches 7 bases. The CDR3 extends over 23 amino acids. Germline-derived CDR1 and CDR2 are SGDLS and YYNGEE. Losses at the gene ends were 0 bases for V and 0 bases for J; bases not matched to a gene: 23. Combining the CDR3 with reference TRBV9 and TRBJ2-2 gives the whole variable domain DSGVTQTPKHLITATGQRVTLRCSPRSGDLSVYWYQQSLDQGLQFLIQYYNGEERAKGNILERFSAQQFPDLHSELNLSSLELGDSALYFCASSVDFFGAIGFQGANTGELFFGEGSRLTVL.

The CDR3 protein is CASSLRGAGNQPQHF. Here the CDR3 DNA reads TGTGCCAGCAGCTTACGGGGGGCTGGCAATCAGCCCCAGCATTTT. This rearrangement joins TRBV13 to TRBJ1-5, with a possible D match to TRBD1 (6 bases). Germline values: CDR1 PRHDT, CDR2 FYEKMQ (reference sequence). There are 15 residues in the CDR3. V lost 2 bases to trimming and J lost 2 bases, with 10 bases between them.

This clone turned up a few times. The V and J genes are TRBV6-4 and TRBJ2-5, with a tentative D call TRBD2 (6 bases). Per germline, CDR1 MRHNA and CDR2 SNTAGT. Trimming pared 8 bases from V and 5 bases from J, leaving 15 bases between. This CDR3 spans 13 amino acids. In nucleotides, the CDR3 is TGTGCCAGCTCGGGGAATGCGGGGGAGACCCAGTACTTC. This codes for CASSGNAGETQYF.

CDR3 sequence: CASSFQGQGIWGSQYF. The CDR3 nucleotides are TGTGCCAGCAGTTTTCAAGGACAGGGGATTTGGGGGTCCCAGTACTTC. This sequence joins TRBV28 and TRBJ2-5, with 9 bases fitting TRBD1. V shed 3 bases, J shed 9 bases, and the junction held 14 bases outside the gene matches. CDR1 MDHEN and CDR2 SYDVKM come from the germline V gene. The CDR3 is made up of 16 amino acids.

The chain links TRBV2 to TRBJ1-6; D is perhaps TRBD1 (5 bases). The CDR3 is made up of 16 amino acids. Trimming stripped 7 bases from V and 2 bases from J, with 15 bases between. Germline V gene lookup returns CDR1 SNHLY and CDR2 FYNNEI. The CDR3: CASNGGWGAYNSPLHF. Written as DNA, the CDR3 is TGTGCCAGCAATGGTGGTTGGGGCGCCTATAATTCACCCCTCCACTTT. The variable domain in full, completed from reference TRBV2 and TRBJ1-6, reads EPEVTQTPSHQVTQMGQEVILRCVPISNHLYFYWYRQILGQKVEFLVSFYNNEISEKSEIFDDQFSVERPDGSNFTLKIRSTKLEDSAMYFCASNGGWGAYNSPLHFGNGTRLTVT.

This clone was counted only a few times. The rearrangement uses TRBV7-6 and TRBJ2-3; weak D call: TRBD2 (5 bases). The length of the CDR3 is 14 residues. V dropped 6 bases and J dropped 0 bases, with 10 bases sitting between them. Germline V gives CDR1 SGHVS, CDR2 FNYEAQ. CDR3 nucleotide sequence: TGTGCCAGCAGGCCTCCGGGGAGCACAGATACGCAGTATTTT. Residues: CASRPPGSTDTQYF.

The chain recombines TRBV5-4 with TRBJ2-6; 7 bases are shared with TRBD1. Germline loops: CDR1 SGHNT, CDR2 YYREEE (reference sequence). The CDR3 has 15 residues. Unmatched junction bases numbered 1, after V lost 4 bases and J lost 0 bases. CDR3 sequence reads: CASSRDSSGANVLTF. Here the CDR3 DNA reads TGTGCCAGCAGCCGGGACAGCTCTGGGGCCAACGTCCTGACTTTC.

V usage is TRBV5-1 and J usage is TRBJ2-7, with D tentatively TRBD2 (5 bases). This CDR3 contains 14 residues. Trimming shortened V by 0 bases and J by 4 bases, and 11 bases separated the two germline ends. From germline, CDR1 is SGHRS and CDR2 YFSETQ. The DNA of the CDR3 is TGCGCCAGCAGCTTGGGATCTGGAGGTTACGAGCAGTACTTC. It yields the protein CASSLGSGGYEQYF.

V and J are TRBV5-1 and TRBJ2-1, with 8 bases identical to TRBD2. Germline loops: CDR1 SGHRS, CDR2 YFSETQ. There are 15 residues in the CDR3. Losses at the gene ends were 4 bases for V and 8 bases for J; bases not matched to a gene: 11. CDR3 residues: CASSVGGGPGDEQFF. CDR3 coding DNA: TGCGCCAGCAGCGTGGGCGGGGGGCCGGGGGATGAGCAGTTCTTC.

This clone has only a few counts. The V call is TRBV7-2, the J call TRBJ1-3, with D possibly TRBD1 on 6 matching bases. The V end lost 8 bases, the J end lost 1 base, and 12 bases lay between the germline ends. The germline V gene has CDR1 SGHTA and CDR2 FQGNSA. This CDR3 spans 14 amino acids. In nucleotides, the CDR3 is TGTGCCAGCGGCACAGGGTTGTCTGGAAACACCATATATTTT. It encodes CASGTGLSGNTIYF.

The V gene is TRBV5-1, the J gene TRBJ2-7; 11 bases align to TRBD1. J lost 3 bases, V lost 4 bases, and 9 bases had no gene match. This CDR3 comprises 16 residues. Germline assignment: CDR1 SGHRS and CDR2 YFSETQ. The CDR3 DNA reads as TGCGCCAGCAGCGACGGCCCCGGGACAGGGGGCTACGAGCAGTACTTC. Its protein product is CASSDGPGTGGYEQYF.

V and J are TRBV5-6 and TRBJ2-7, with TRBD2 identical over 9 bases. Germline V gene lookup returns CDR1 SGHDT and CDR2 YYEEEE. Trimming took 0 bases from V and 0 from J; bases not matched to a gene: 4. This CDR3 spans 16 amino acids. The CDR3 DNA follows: TGTGCCAGCAGCTTGGCGCCTAGCGGGGCCTCCTACGAGCAGTACTTC. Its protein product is CASSLAPSGASYEQYF.

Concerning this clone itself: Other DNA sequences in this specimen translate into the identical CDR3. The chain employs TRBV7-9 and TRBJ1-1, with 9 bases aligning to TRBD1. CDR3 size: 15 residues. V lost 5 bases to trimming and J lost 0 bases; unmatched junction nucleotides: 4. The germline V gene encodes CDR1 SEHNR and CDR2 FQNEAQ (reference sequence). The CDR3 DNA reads TGTGCCAGCAGCCCGGGACAGGGAATGAACACTGAAGCTTTCTTT. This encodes CASSPGQGMNTEAFF.

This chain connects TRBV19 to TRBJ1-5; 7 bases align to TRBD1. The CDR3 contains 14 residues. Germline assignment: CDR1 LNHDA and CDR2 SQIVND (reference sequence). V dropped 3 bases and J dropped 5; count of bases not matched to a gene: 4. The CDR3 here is CASSMGQKDQPQHF. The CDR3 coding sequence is TGTGCCAGTAGTATGGGACAGAAAGATCAGCCCCAGCATTTT.

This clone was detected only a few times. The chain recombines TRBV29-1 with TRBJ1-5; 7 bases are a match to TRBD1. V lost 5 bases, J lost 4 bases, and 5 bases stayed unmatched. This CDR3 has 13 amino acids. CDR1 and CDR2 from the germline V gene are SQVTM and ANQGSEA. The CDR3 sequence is CSVIGQANQPQHF. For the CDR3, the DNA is TGCAGCGTTATCGGACAGGCAAATCAGCCCCAGCATTTT.

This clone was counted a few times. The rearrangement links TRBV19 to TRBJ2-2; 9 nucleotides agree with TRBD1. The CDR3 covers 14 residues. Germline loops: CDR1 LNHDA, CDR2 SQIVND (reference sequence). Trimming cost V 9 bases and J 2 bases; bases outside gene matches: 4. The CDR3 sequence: CASGTGRNTGELFF. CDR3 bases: TGTGCCAGCGGGACAGGGCGAAACACCGGGGAGCTGTTTTTT.

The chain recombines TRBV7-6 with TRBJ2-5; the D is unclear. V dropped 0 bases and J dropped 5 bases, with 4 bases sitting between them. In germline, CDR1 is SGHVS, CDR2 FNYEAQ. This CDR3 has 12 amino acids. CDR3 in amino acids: CASSLASETQYF. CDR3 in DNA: TGTGCCAGCAGCTTAGCGTCGGAGACCCAGTACTTC.